This T cell receptor (beta chain) is from a study of cytomegalovirus exposure and HLA in healthy donors. Study overall: Membership in the Caucasian-associated ancestry cluster was found for about four fifths of approximately 380 genotyped donors.

Study results and limitations: Overall, about 160 TCR beta chains were annotated as cytomegalovirus-associated. With further analysis later on, most CMV-associated TCR beta chains appeared HLA-restricted.

Of note for this clone: Its target is unknown.

Amplification used 60 Vbeta primers and 13 Jbeta primers. Repertoires were generated with immunoSEQ multiplex PCR, while TCRdb's copy carries only in-frame clones and drops some. The data contain some 150,000 clones, approximately 79% of them singletons. The sample comprised PBMCs. This sequence was found in a man aged 40-55 years in good health and CMV-seronegative.

CDR3 bases: TGTGCCAGCAGCTTAGCAGGTGGTGGGAGCCAGCCCCAGCATTTT. Amino acid sequence: CASSLAGGGSQPQHF. V is TRBV7-2 and J is TRBJ1-5; unclear D gene. Germline CDR1 reads SGHTA; CDR2 reads FQGNSA. Trimming removed 0 bases at V and 7 bases at J, with 13 bases between. The CDR3 loop spans 15 amino acids.